The sequence of this T cell receptor (beta chain) was determined in a study of blood T cell repertoires in COVID-19. As for the study in general: Samples came from the United States, Italy and Spain, spanning acute and convalescent COVID-19. The cDNA or gDNA used as material had been derived from T cells, B-cell-depleted T cells, or PBMCs.

This clone appeared a few times. CDR1 and CDR2 from the germline V gene are MDHEN and SYDVKM. This CDR3 is 15 amino acids long. V was pared by 1 base and J by 5 bases, with 7 bases of the junction left unmatched. TCRdb's table, derived via immunoSEQ multiplex PCR, lists solely in-frame clones and lacks some. The sample lists 140,000 to 150,000 clones, approximately 90% seen once, with over 2.5% in the top ten. This clonotype originated in a man aged 60-69 years with active or convalescent COVID-19. The specimen sequenced was peripheral blood. The rearrangement joins TRBV28 to TRBJ1-2; 7 nucleotides agree with TRBD1. The chain's CDR3 is CASSLFGQVGYGYTF. The DNA of the CDR3 is TGTGCCAGCAGTTTATTCGGACAGGTCGGTTATGGCTACACCTTC.